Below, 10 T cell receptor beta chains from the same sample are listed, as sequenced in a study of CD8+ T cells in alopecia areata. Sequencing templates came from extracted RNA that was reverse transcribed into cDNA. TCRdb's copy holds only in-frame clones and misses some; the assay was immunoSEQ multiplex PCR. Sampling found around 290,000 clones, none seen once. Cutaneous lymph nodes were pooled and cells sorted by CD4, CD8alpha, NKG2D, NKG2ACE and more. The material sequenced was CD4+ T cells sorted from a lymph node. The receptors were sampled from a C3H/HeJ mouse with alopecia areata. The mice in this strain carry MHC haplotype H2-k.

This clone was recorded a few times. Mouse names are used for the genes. CDR3 DNA (partial): TGTGCCAGCAGACTGGGGGGACCTAGTGCAGAA. As protein: CASRLGGPSAE. The entire CDR3 is CASRLGGPSAETLYF. The V call is TRBV14, the J call TRBJ2-3; 9 positions match TRBD2. The missing CDR3 end, 4 residues past where the read stops, is filled in from the germline J gene. Per germline, CDR1 SGHDT and CDR2 FRDEAV. J was trimmed by 0 bases and V by 5 bases; bases with no gene match: 4. The CDR3 length is 15 residues.

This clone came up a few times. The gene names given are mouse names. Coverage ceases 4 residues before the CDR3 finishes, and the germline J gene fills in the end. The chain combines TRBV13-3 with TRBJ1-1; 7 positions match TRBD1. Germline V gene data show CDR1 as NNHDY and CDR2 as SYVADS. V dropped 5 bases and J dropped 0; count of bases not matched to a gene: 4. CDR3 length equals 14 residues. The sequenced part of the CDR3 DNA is TGTGCCAGCAGACCGGGACAGTCAAACACA. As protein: CASRPGQSNT. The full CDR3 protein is CASRPGQSNTEVFF.

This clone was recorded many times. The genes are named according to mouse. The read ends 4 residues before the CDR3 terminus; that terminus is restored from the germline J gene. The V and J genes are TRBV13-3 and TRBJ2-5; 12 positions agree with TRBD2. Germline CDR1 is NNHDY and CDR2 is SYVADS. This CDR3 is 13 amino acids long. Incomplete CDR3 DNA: TGTGCCAGCAGGACTGGGGGGGCGGAC. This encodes CASRTGGAD. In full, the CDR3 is CASRTGGADTQYF.

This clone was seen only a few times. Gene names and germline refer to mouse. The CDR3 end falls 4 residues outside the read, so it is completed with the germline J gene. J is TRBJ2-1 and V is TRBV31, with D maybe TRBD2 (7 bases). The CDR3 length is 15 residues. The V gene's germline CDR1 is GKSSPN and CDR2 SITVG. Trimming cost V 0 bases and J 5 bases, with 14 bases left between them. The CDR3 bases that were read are TGTGCCTGGAGTCTAGACCTGGGGGCACATGCT. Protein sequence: CAWSLDLGAHA. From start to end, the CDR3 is CAWSLDLGAHAEQFF.

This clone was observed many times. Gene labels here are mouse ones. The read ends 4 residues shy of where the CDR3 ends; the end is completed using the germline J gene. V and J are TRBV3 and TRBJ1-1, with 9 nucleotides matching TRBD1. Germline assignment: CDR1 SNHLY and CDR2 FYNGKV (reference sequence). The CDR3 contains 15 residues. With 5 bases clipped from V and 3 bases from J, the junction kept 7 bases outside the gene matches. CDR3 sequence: CASSTRDRADTEVFF. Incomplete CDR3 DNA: TGTGCCAGCAGCACCCGGGACAGGGCGGACACA.

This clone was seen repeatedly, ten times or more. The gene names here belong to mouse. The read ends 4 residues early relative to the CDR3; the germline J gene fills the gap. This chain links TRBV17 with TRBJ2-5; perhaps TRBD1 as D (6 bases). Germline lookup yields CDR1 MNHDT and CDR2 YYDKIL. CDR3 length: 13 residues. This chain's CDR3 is CASSSDRLDTQYF. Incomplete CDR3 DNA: TGTGCTAGCAGTAGCGACAGGCTGGAC. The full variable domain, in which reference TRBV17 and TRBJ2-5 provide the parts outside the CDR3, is DTTVKQNPRYKLARVGKPVNLICSQTMNHDTMYWYQKKPNQAPKLLLFYYDKILNREADTFEKFQSSRPNNSFCSLYIGSAGLEYSAMYLCASSSDRLDTQYFGPGTRLLVL.

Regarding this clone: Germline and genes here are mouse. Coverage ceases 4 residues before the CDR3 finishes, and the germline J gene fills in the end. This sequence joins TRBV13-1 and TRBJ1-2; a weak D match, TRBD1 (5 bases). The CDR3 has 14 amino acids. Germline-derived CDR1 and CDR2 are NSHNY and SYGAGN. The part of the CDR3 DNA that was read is TGTGCCAGCAGTGGCCGACTGGGGGGAGGC. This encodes CASSGRLGGG. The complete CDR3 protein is CASSGRLGGGDYTF.

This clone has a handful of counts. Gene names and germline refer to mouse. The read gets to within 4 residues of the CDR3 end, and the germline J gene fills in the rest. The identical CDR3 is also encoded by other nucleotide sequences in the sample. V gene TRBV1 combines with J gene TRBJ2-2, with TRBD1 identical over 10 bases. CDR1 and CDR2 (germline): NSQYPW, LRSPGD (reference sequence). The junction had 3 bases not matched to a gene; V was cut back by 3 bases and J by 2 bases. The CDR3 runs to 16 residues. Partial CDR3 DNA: TGCACCTGCAGTGCGCCGGGACAGGGGAACACCGGG. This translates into CTCSAPGQGNTG. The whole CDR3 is CTCSAPGQGNTGQLYF.

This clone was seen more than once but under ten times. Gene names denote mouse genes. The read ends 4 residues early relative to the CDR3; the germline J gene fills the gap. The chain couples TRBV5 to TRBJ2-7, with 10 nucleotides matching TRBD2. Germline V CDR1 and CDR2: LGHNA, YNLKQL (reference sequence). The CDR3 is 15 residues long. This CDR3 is CASSLPGLGHYEQYF. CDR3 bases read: TGTGCCAGCAGCCTCCCGGGACTGGGGCATTAT.

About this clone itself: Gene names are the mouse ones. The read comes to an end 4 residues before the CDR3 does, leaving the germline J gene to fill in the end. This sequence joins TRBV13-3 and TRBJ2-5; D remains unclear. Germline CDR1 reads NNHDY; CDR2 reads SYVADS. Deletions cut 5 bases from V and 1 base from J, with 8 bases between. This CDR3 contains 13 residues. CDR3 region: CASSRRHQDTQYF. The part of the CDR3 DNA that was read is TGTGCCAGCAGCAGGAGACACCAAGAC.